This entry lists 17 T cell receptor beta chains sequenced from one sample in a study of cytomegalovirus exposure and HLA in healthy donors (TCRdb year 2017). Libraries were constructed by the immunoSEQ multiplex PCR assay. For the multiplex PCR, a mixture combining 60 forward primers for TCR Vbeta segments and 13 reverse primers for TCR Jbeta segments was used. TCRdb took this table from immuneACCESS and kept in-frame rearrangements with V and J called. Such tables lack part of the clones; where checked against another copy, unresolved V genes explain under half of the gap, and the rest is unexplained. The sample yields about 160,000 clones; approximately 79% were counted once. Approximately 1.3% of the sample lies in the top ten. The sample consisted of PBMCs. The source of these receptors is a man between 60 and 75 years old in good health and CMV-seronegative.

Note on this clone: At the DNA level, this CDR3 is encoded by other sequences in the same sample as well. The gene calls are TRBV19 and TRBJ1-6, with no clear D. The V end was cut by 2 bases, the J end by 8 bases, with 7 bases between. The CDR3 runs 13 residues. The germline CDR1 and CDR2 sequences are LNHDA and SQIVND (reference sequence). Here the CDR3 reads CASSIRDDSPLHF. The DNA of the CDR3 is TGTGCCAGTAGTATACGGGATGATTCACCCCTCCACTTT.

The rearrangement joins TRBV19 to TRBJ2-2, with D perhaps matching TRBD2 (6 bases). Germline assignment: CDR1 LNHDA and CDR2 SQIVND (reference sequence). The V end was cut by 9 bases, the J end by 1 base, with 12 bases between. The CDR3 totals 14 residues. The CDR3 sequence is CASRIGGNTGELFF. CDR3 bases: TGTGCCAGCCGCATCGGGGGGAACACCGGGGAGCTGTTTTTT.

The rearrangement links TRBV5-1 to TRBJ2-2; a possible D gene is TRBD1 (6 bases). V dropped 6 bases and J dropped 4 bases, with 13 bases sitting between them. CDR3 length: 14 amino acids. CDR1 is SGHRS and CDR2 is YFSETQ in the germline V gene. In DNA, the CDR3 is TGCGCCAGCACTACAGGGACGATCACCGGGGAGCTGTTTTTT. This encodes CASTTGTITGELFF.

This chain joins TRBV19 and TRBJ1-4; D unclear. Germline V CDR1 and CDR2: LNHDA, SQIVND (reference sequence). V was cut by 3 bases and J by 8 bases, with 16 bases left in between. This CDR3 is built from 15 residues. CDR3 sequence (DNA): TGTGCCAGTAGTATTTCATTCTATCCGGGGGAAAAACTGTTTTTT. Translating gives CASSISFYPGEKLFF.

The CDR3 protein is CASSLAGAGAGGYTF. CDR3 nucleotides: TGTGCCAGCAGCTTAGCCGGGGCGGGCGCGGGGGGCTACACCTTC. The chain joins TRBV7-3 to TRBJ1-2; maybe TRBD1 (5 bases). V lost 2 bases and J lost 8, with 18 bases in between. The CDR3 runs to 15 residues. The germline V gene has CDR1 SGHTA and CDR2 FQGTGA. The full variable domain, in which reference TRBV7-3 and TRBJ1-2 provide the parts outside the CDR3, is GAGVSQTPSNKVTEKGKYVELRCDPISGHTALYWYRQSLGQGPEFLIYFQGTGAADDSGLPNDRFFAVRPEGSVSTLKIQRTERGDSAVYLCASSLAGAGAGGYTFGSGTRLTVV.

The rearrangement uses TRBV7-8 and TRBJ1-1, with D possibly being TRBD1 (5 bases). V lost 3 bases and J 7 bases, leaving 15 bases between the germline ends. The CDR3 is 14 residues long. Germline V gene data show CDR1 as SGHVS and CDR2 as FQNEAQ. The CDR3 DNA reads as TGTGCCAGCAGCTTGGCAGGGCTCCCGTATGAAGCTTTCTTT. This sequence encodes CASSLAGLPYEAFF.

The count of this clone is one. In DNA, the CDR3 is TGTGCCAGCAGGGGACAGGGGGAAGAGACCCAGTACTTC. It translates to CASRGQGEETQYF. The chain combines TRBV2 with TRBJ2-5; 11 bases align to TRBD1. The CDR3 sequence is 13 residues long. CDR1 and CDR2 from the germline V gene are SNHLY and FYNNEI. V shed 6 bases and J 3 bases; nucleotides not matched to a gene: 0.

CDR3 region: CASSSPDGGFGETQYF. The CDR3 DNA sequence: TGTGCCAGCAGTTCCCCAGACGGGGGATTTGGGGAGACCCAGTACTTC. The rearrangement links TRBV6-5 to TRBJ2-5, with D tentatively TRBD2 (6 bases). Trimming stripped 4 bases from V and 5 bases from J, with 20 bases between. CDR1 is MNHEY, CDR2 SVGAGI, per germline. The CDR3 has 16 amino acids.

This chain connects TRBV5-4 to TRBJ2-1; TRBD2 agrees at 12 bases. The junction had 5 bases not matched to a gene; V was cut back by 0 bases and J by 7 bases. The germline V gene has CDR1 SGHNT and CDR2 YYREEE (reference sequence). CDR3 size: 16 residues. CDR3 DNA: TGTGCCAGCAGCTTGGGACTAGCGGGAGTTTGGAATGAGCAGTTCTTC. Its protein product is CASSLGLAGVWNEQFF.

This clone was detected once. The chain links TRBV28 to TRBJ2-7, with D tentatively TRBD1 (6 bases). The V and J ends lost 10 bases and 2 bases respectively, with 12 bases between them. The CDR3 is made up of 12 amino acids. Germline V gene sequence: CDR1 MDHEN, CDR2 SYDVKM. This CDR3 reads CATGQYPYEQYF. CDR3 DNA sequence: TGTGCCACCGGACAGTACCCCTACGAGCAGTACTTC.

The V gene is TRBV7-7, the J gene TRBJ1-4; 7 bases align to TRBD1. V was clipped by 5 bases and J by 1 base; unmatched bases: 4. Germline assignment: CDR1 SSHAT and CDR2 FNYEAQ (reference sequence). The CDR3 has 15 amino acids. CDR3 DNA sequence: TGTGCCAGCAGCGAGGACAGGCTAACTAATGAAAAACTGTTTTTT. Amino acids: CASSEDRLTNEKLFF.

As to this clone: Sequence at one end of the junction differs from germline and may be a read error. Other DNA sequences from this sample encode an identical CDR3 as well. The chain couples TRBV10-3 to TRBJ2-3, with D unresolved. Looked up from germline, CDR1 is ENHRY and CDR2 is SYGVKD. The CDR3 covers 13 residues. CDR3 loop: CAISRRSTDTQYF. The CDR3, as DNA: TGTGCCATCAGTAGGCGGAGCACGGATACGCAGTATTTT.

This clone was picked up a small number of times. The rearrangement links TRBV7-2 to TRBJ1-1; a weak D match, TRBD1 (6 bases). The CDR3 length is 15 residues. CDR1 SGHTA and CDR2 FQGNSA come from the germline V gene. V was trimmed by 0 bases and J by 4 bases, leaving 12 bases between them. CDR3 coding DNA: TGTGCCAGCAGCTTAGCGAGGACAGTGGGCACTGAAGCTTTCTTT. It is translated as CASSLARTVGTEAFF.

This sequence joins TRBV7-9 and TRBJ2-7, with D perhaps TRBD1 (5 bases). The CDR3 contains 14 residues. Per germline, CDR1 SEHNR and CDR2 FQNEAQ (reference sequence). Trimming pared 1 base from V and 4 bases from J, leaving 11 bases between. In nucleotides, the CDR3 is TGTGCCAGCAGCTTAGGTCAGGGTGGGTACGAGCAGTACTTC. Protein: CASSLGQGGYEQYF.

This clone was detected once. V usage is TRBV11-2 and J usage is TRBJ2-5; 7 nucleotides agree with TRBD1. J was trimmed by 5 bases and V by 5 bases; bases with no gene match: 11. CDR1 SGHAT and CDR2 FQNNGV come from the germline V gene. The CDR3 contains 15 residues. The CDR3 region is CASSQNGQAAETQYF. As DNA, the CDR3 is TGTGCCAGCAGCCAAAACGGACAGGCGGCGGAGACCCAGTACTTC.

The chain recombines TRBV5-5 with TRBJ1-5; possible D gene TRBD1, 6 bases. V was cut by 2 bases and J by 2 bases, with 14 bases left in between. The germline V gene encodes CDR1 SGHKS and CDR2 YYEKEE (reference sequence). The CDR3 covers 16 residues. CDR3 nucleotide sequence: TGTGCCAGCAGCTTCAGGGGCGGGTCGGGCAATCAGCCCCAGCATTTT. The encoded protein is CASSFRGGSGNQPQHF.

The sample holds a few counts of this clone. The J gene is TRBJ2-5, the V gene TRBV7-2; no reliable D call. Trimming cost V 4 bases and J 3 bases, with 3 bases left between them. Germline V lookup: CDR1 SGHTA, CDR2 FQGNSA. This CDR3 contains 11 residues. CDR3 sequence (DNA): TGTGCCAGCAGCTCAGAAGAGACCCAGTACTTC. Translated, it gives CASSSEETQYF.